The present entry profiles one T cell receptor (beta chain) with its context. Antigen: not known. This sample is part of a study of cytomegalovirus exposure and HLA in healthy donors. Study-level findings and limits: Researchers catalogued around 150 TCR beta chains as cytomegalovirus-associated.

PCR primers comprised 60 Vbeta and 13 Jbeta primers. Data came from immunoSEQ multiplex PCR; TCRdb stores just in-frame clones and leaves some out. The repertoire includes about 160,000 clones, around nine tenths of them detected once, and around 0.85% sits in the top ten. Germline CDR1 MNHEY, CDR2 SMNVEV (reference sequence). V lost 2 bases and J lost 2; bases outside the gene matches: 14. This CDR3 is built from 18 residues. The sequence was obtained from a woman aged 30 to 39 in good health and CMV-seronegative. The specimen was PBMCs. The chain joins TRBV27 to TRBJ1-2; 7 positions agree with TRBD1. CDR3 sequence reads: CASSLIIAPGQRNYGYTF. CDR3 nucleotides: TGTGCCAGCAGTTTAATAATAGCTCCGGGACAGCGGAACTATGGCTACACCTTC.